This T cell receptor beta chain was recorded in a study of beta chain features in type 1 diabetes. Study overall: The patients were much like the healthy donors in age, gender and cell yields. Cells sorted and examined across all samples totaled almost 110 million.

The study's findings and limits: Fewer junction insertions and more nucleotide deletions appeared in type 1 diabetes patients. TCRB CDR3 length was moderately but significantly reduced in all four CD4+ subsets of Type 1 diabetes patients.

Notes on this clone: The antigen remains unidentified.

The isolated RNA, all of it, was reverse transcribed, so expressed TCRB transcripts were what got sequenced. Produced via immunoSEQ multiplex PCR; TCRdb's table is partial and in-frame only. The profile covers about 400,000 clones, with over 9.5% appearing a single time and 0.017% taken by the ten largest. The source material was naive CD4+ T cells from blood. The TCR comes from a man younger than 35 in good health.

The CDR3 loop is CASSPPTGSAGFTLYEQYF. The CDR3 DNA sequence: TGTGCCAGCTCACCACCGACGGGTTCGGCGGGGTTTACTCTCTACGAGCAGTACTTC. The chain has TRBV18 and TRBJ2-7; a possible D gene is TRBD2 (6 bases). The CDR3 covers 19 residues. The germline V and J ends were trimmed by 0 bases and 3 bases, with 24 bases remaining between them. In germline, CDR1 is KGHSH, CDR2 LQKENI.